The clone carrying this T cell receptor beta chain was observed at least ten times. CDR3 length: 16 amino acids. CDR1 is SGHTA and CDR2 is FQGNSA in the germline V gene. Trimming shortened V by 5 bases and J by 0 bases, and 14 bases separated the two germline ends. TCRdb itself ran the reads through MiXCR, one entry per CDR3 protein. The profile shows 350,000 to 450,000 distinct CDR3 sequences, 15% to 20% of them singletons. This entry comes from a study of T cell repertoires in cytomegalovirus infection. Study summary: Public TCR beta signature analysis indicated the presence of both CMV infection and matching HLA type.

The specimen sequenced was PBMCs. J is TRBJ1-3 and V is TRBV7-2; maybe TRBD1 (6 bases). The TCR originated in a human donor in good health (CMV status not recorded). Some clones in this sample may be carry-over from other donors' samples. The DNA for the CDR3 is TGTGCCAGCAGCCACAGGGCTAGAGGCTCTGGAAACACCATATATTTT. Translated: CASSHRARGSGNTIYF.